This note documents a single T cell receptor beta chain sequence. The data stem from a study of shared clonotypes between healthy human individuals. This table comes from immunoSEQ multiplex PCR, and its TCRdb copy is limited to in-frame clones, with some not included. The data contain over a million clones, more than 95% of them singletons. V was cut by 1 base and J by 5 bases, with 14 bases left in between. The CDR3 has 16 residues. CDR1 is MGHRA, CDR2 YSYEKL, per germline. Source material: naive CD4+ T cells sorted from blood. Subset defined: CD45RA+ positively selected. The clonotype was recovered from a man under 40 in good health. V usage is TRBV4-1 and J usage is TRBJ1-4; the D is unclear. CDR3 nucleotides: TGCGCCAGCAGCCAAGGCGCTCTCCGCCAGAATGAAAAACTGTTTTTT. Its protein is CASSQGALRQNEKLFF.